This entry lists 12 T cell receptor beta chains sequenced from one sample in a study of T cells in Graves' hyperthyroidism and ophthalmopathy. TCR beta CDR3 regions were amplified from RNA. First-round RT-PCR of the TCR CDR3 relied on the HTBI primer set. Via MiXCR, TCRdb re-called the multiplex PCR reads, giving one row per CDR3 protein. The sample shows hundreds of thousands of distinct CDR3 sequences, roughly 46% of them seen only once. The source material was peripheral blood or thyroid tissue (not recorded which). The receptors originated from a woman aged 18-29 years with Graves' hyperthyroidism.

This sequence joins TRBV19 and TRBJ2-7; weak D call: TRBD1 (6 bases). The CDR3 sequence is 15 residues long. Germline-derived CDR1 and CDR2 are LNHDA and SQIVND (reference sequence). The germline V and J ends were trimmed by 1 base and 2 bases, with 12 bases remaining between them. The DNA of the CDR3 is TGTGCCAGTAGTATAGCTTGGGGGCTAGCCTACGAGCAGTACTTC. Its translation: CASSIAWGLAYEQYF.

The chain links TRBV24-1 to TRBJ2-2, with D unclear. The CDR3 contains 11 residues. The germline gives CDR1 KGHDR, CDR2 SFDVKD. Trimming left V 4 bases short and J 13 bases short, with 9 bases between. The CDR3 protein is CATSEHDGLFF. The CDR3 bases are TGTGCCACCAGTGAACACGACGGGCTGTTTTTT.

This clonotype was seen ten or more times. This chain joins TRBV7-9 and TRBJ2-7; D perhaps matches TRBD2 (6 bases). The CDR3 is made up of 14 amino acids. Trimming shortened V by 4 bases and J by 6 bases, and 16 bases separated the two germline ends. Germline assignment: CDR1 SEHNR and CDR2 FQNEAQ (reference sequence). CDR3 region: CASSSTGTPAEQYF. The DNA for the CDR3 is TGTGCCAGCAGCTCTACCGGGACTCCCGCCGAGCAGTACTTC.

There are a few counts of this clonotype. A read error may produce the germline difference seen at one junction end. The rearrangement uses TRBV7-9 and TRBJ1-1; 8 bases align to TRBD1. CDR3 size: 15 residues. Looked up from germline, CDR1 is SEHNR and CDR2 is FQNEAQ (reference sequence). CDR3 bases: TGCGCCAGCAGCCAGTCGGACAGGGCGAACACTGAAGCTTTCTTT. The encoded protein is CASSQSDRANTEAFF.

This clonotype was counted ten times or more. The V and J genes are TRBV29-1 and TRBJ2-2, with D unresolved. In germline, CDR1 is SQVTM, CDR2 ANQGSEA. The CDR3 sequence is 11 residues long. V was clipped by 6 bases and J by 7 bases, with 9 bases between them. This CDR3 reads CSVRRIGELFF. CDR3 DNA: TGCAGCGTGCGGCGGATCGGGGAGCTGTTTTTT.

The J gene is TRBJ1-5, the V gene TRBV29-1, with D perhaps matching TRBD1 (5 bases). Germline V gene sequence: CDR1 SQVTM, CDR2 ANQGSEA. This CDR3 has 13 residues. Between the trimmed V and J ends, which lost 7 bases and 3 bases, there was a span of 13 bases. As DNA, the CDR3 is TGCAGCGCCGTAGACAGTCCCAATCAGCCCCAGCATTTT. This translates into CSAVDSPNQPQHF.

The CDR3 DNA is TGTGCCACCAGTGACCCGGGGTGGTCTCAGCCCCAGCATTTT. Amino acid sequence: CATSDPGWSQPQHF. The V gene is TRBV24-1, the J gene TRBJ1-5; D is unclear. The CDR3 is 14 residues long. Germline V lookup: CDR1 KGHDR, CDR2 SFDVKD. V shed 4 bases and J shed 6 bases, with 12 bases lying between them.

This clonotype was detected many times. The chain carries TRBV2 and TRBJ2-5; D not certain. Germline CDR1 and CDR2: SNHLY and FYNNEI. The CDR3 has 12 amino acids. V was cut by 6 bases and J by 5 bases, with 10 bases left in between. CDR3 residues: CASRPSVETQYF. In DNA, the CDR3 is TGTGCCAGCAGGCCGAGCGTGGAGACCCAGTACTTC.

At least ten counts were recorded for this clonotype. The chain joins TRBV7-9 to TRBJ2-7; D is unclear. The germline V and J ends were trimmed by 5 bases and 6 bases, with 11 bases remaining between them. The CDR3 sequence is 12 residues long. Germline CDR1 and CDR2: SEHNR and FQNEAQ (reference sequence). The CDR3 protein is CASSPSLSEQYF. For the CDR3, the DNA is TGTGCCAGCAGCCCGAGTTTGAGCGAGCAGTACTTC.

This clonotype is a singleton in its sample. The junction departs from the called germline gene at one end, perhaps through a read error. CDR3 in DNA: TGTGCCAGCAGTGAACACAGGGTGGGGGACACTGAAGCTTTC. It yields the protein CASSEHRVGDTEAF. The chain employs TRBV2 and TRBJ2-6; maybe TRBD1 (6 bases). CDR1 SNHLY and CDR2 FYNNEI come from the germline V gene. There are 14 residues in the CDR3.

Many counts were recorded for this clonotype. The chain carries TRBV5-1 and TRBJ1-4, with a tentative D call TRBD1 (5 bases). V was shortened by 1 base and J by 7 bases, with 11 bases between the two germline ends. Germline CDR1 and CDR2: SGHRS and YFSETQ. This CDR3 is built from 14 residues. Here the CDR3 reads CASSLRQGREKLFF. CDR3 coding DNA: TGCGCCAGCAGCTTGAGGCAGGGACGTGAAAAACTGTTTTTT.

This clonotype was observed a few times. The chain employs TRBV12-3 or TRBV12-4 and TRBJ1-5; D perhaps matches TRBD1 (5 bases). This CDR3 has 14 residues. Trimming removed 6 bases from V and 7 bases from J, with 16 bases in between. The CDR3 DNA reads TGTGCCAGCAGCCCCATAGGGACGCGACAGCCCCAGCATTTT. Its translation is CASSPIGTRQPQHF.